This T cell receptor beta chain was recovered during a study of T cell responses to AZD1222 COVID-19 vaccine (dated by TCRdb to 2020 to 2023). In terms of the full investigation: TCR sequencing was performed for some 250 trial participants, of whom roughly 200 were given two doses of AZD1222 and around 25 were given two doses of MenACWY control vaccine. Trial participants were enrolled by age into subgroups of 18-55, 56-69 and 70-plus years, and about 150, 27 and 61 TCR-sequenced participants, respectively, were included in these subgroups.

The junction shows trimming of 5 bases on V and 1 base on J, and the gene matches do not reach 6 bases of it. Counted from cysteine to phenylalanine, this CDR3 has 16 amino acids. The kept DNA is CDR3 alone, 48 bases in frame from the first base. The germline V gene specifies SGHVS as CDR1 and FQNEAQ as CDR2. Overall study results and their limits: Conclusions about previously exposed vaccinees are limited, since just six or seven AZD1222 recipients were seropositive for SARS-CoV-2 at baseline. Because no day 14 peak-response samples were available, repertoires were characterized only after the peak T cell response. CD4 TCRs associated with the vaccine covered the entire spike protein, and the dominant responses were in regions 160-218 and 743-854. In the small 56-69-year group, the increase in depth fell short of significance, most likely because of low power. Most participants were white British and females outnumbered males, and the authors suggested that clonal diversity may have been underestimated. After two AZD1222 doses, spike-specific TCR breadth and depth were significantly higher than at day 0 and than in MenACWY recipients. Nearly half of unique spike-specific TCRs reportedly recognized epitopes outside regions mutated in the B.1.351 and B.1.1.7 variants.

The CDR3 regions of human TCRbeta chains were subjected to immunosequencing. In the original analysis: Repertoire TCRs were checked for matches against a reference library of SARS-CoV-2-specific TCRs that had been generated using the MIRA antigen-specificity platform. Breadth meant the fraction of unique TCRs that were SARS-CoV-2-associated, whereas depth meant the fraction of total T cells that were SARS-CoV-2-associated. Using the MIRA data, every spike-specific TCR was mapped to the spike region that the TCR reacted to and assigned to either a CD4 or a CD8 class. Log10-transformed breadth and depth values were compared by one-way ANOVA with Sidak's multiple comparisons tests. The immuneACCESS repertoire file appears here via TCRdb, limited to in-frame rearrangements. These files lack a portion of the clones; in checked studies, under half of the deficit traces to unresolved V genes, and the cause of the others is not known. V, J and clone size reflect that table, while D and trimming were determined from the DNA. The sample contains about 150,000 clones, over 70% of them found a single time. About a tenth of the sample rests with the top ten.

The time point label here, explained by the study, means: about 28 days (+/-7) after the second vaccine dose. AZD1222 recipients with second doses at about 4 weeks or about 12 weeks were pooled, because spike-specific TCR depth and breadth did not differ between schedules. Vaccinee samples came from UK trials COV001 and COV002, including a single-blind randomized controlled phase 2/3 trial of AZD1222 (ChAdOx1 nCoV-19) in healthy adults. Trial participant PBMC samples were collected at day 0 and day 28 after the second dose for TCRbeta chain sequencing. For this clone: The specificity of this receptor is unknown. No base qualities exist here, and no much larger clone lies one base off it.

This receptor was obtained from an adult who received the AZD1222 COVID-19 vaccine. The sample was peripheral blood, taken 28 days after the second AZD1222 dose. This receptor chain uses TRBV7-8 and TRBJ1-5, with TRBD1 identical over 9 junction bases. The CDR3 protein: CASSPLGTGSNQPQHF. The nucleotide sequence reads as follows: TGTGCCAGCAGCCCTCTTGGGACAGGGAGCAATCAGCCCCAGCATTTT.